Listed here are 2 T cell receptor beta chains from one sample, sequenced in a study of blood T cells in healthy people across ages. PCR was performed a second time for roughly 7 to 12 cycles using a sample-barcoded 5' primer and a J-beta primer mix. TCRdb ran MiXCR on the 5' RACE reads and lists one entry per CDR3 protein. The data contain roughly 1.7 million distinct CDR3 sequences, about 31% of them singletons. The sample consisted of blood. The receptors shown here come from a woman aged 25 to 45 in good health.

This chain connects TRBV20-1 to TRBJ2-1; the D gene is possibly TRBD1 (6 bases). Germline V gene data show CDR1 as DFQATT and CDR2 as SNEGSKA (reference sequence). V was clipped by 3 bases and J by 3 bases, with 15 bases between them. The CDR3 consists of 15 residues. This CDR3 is CSASTGHSIYNEQFF. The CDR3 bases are TGCAGTGCTAGTACAGGGCATAGTATCTACAATGAGCAGTTCTTC.

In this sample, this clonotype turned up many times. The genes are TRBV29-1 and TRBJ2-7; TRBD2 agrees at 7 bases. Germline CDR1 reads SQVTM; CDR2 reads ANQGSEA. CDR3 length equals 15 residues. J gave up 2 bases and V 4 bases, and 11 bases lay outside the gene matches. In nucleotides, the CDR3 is TGCAGCGTTGGGGGAGGGGAAGGGGACCCCTACGAGCAGTACTTC. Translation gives CSVGGGEGDPYEQYF.